This passage covers 30 T cell receptor beta chains from one sample sequenced in a study of beta chain features in type 1 diabetes. The study reverse transcribed the entire isolated RNA, so it sequenced expressed TCRB transcripts. Clones were sequenced by immunoSEQ multiplex PCR, and TCRdb holds only the in-frame ones, with some missing. The sample carries 200,000 to 300,000 clones, 13% to 15% recorded once. Sequenced input: naive CD4+ T cells from blood. These receptors were collected from a middle-aged woman in good health.

The CDR3: CASSVGVTDEKLFF. Here the CDR3 DNA reads TGTGCCAGCAGCGTAGGTGTCACGGATGAAAAACTGTTTTTT. The chain joins TRBV9 to TRBJ1-4; D is unresolved. Germline lookup yields CDR1 SGDLS and CDR2 YYNGEE. Trimming removed 0 bases from V and 6 bases from J, with 9 bases in between. The CDR3 contains 14 residues.

The CDR3 DNA sequence: TGTGCCAGCACGCCGGGACTAGCGGGGGAGAGCTCCTACGAGCAGTACTTC. Protein: CASTPGLAGESSYEQYF. The rearrangement uses TRBV4-2 and TRBJ2-7; the match to TRBD2 covers 14 bases. The germline V gene encodes CDR1 LGHNA and CDR2 YNFKEQ. CDR3 length: 17 residues. Germline trimming cut 7 bases from V and 0 bases from J; bases unmatched to any gene: 8.

In its sample, this clone was seen a few times. This chain links TRBV19 with TRBJ1-5, with a tentative D call TRBD1 (5 bases). The V end lost 6 bases, the J end lost 3 bases, and 18 bases lay between the germline ends. CDR3 length: 16 amino acids. Germline V gene data show CDR1 as LNHDA and CDR2 as SQIVND (reference sequence). The CDR3 reads CASSRSRTGVNQPQHF. Written as DNA, the CDR3 is TGTGCCAGTAGCAGGAGCAGGACGGGGGTCAATCAGCCCCAGCATTTT.

The table lists this clone with a few counts. J is TRBJ2-5 and V is TRBV13, with a possible D match to TRBD1 (6 bases). Germline CDR1 and CDR2: PRHDT and FYEKMQ (reference sequence). The V end was cut by 2 bases, the J end by 2 bases, with 18 bases between. The CDR3 contains 17 residues. DNA for the CDR3: TGTGCCAGCAGCTTATTGCGGGCCCGGGACAAGCAAGAGACCCAGTACTTC. This encodes CASSLLRARDKQETQYF. The entire variable domain, with the rest obtained from reference TRBV13 and TRBJ2-5, is as follows: AAGVIQSPRHLIKEKRETATLKCYPIPRHDTVYWYQQGPGQDPQFLISFYEKMQSDKGSIPDRFSAQQFSDYHSELNMSSLELGDSALYFCASSLLRARDKQETQYFGPGTRLLVL.

This clone was detected many times. The CDR3 bases are TGTGCCAGCAGCCCCGGAGGACAGGGGGCGGGTGGCTACACCTTC. Amino acid sequence: CASSPGGQGAGGYTF. This chain uses TRBV7-2 with TRBJ1-2, with 11 bases aligning to TRBD1. Trimming cost V 5 bases and J 7 bases; bases outside gene matches: 9. The CDR3 is 15 amino acids. Looked up from germline, CDR1 is SGHTA and CDR2 is FQGNSA.

The V and J genes are TRBV5-1 and TRBJ2-5; 8 bases align to TRBD1. The CDR3 totals 17 residues. From germline, CDR1 is SGHRS and CDR2 YFSETQ. V dropped 2 bases and J dropped 1; count of bases not matched to a gene: 10. CDR3 amino acids: CASSFDRGRIFQETQYF. The CDR3 DNA reads TGCGCCAGCAGCTTCGACAGGGGCCGAATCTTCCAAGAGACCCAGTACTTC.

The rearrangement links TRBV4-3 to TRBJ2-3, with D unresolved. V lost 0 bases and J 0 bases, leaving 16 bases between the germline ends. The CDR3 sequence is 18 residues long. Germline V gene sequence: CDR1 LGHNA, CDR2 YSLEER. CDR3 coding DNA: TGCGCCAGCAGCCAAGATCTTGTGTACTCATCTAGCACAGATACGCAGTATTTT. It encodes CASSQDLVYSSSTDTQYF.

The V and J genes are TRBV5-1 and TRBJ2-1, with D perhaps TRBD2 (7 bases). V was shortened by 1 base and J by 9 bases, with 17 bases between the two germline ends. Germline assignment: CDR1 SGHRS and CDR2 YFSETQ. The length of the CDR3 is 15 residues. DNA of the CDR3: TGCGCCAGCAGCTTGCCGGAGCGGGGAGGGGGTGAGCAGTTCTTC. Residues: CASSLPERGGGEQFF.

This chain joins TRBV5-4 and TRBJ2-3; a weak D match, TRBD1 (5 bases). The V gene lost 0 bases and the J gene lost 0 bases, with 14 bases spanning the gap. Germline V gene sequence: CDR1 SGHNT, CDR2 YYREEE (reference sequence). The length of the CDR3 is 17 residues. The CDR3 DNA follows: TGTGCCAGCAGCTTGGTTCTCGTCCAGGGTAGCACAGATACGCAGTATTTT. Its protein is CASSLVLVQGSTDTQYF.

This clone was observed a single time. The rearrangement links TRBV5-4 to TRBJ2-7, with 7 bases that match TRBD1. The V segment lost 3 bases and the J segment 2 bases; nucleotides outside the gene matches: 8. Per germline, CDR1 SGHNT and CDR2 YYREEE (reference sequence). The CDR3 length is 15 residues. For the CDR3, the DNA is TGTGCCAGCAGCTCGGCGGACAGGCTCCCCTACGAGCAGTACTTC. Translation gives CASSSADRLPYEQYF. Full variable domain (rest looked up from reference TRBV5-4 and TRBJ2-7): ETGVTQSPTHLIKTRGQQVTLRCSSQSGHNTVSWYQQALGQGPQFIFQYYREEENGRGNFPPRFSGLQFPNYSSELNVNALELDDSALYLCASSSADRLPYEQYFGPGTRLTVT.

There are a few counts of this clone. This rearrangement joins TRBV27 to TRBJ2-2; a weak D match, TRBD2 (5 bases). V was shortened by 6 bases and J by 6 bases, with 17 bases between the two germline ends. The germline CDR1 and CDR2 sequences are MNHEY and SMNVEV (reference sequence). The CDR3 sequence is 15 residues long. CDR3 region: CASRGVGIRSGELFF. The CDR3 coding sequence is TGTGCCAGCAGGGGAGTAGGGATTCGGTCCGGGGAGCTGTTTTTT.

There are a few counts of this clone. A junction boundary mismatches the germline segment, possibly from a read error. The J gene is TRBJ1-2, the V gene TRBV2; no firm D call. The CDR3 covers 10 residues. Per germline, CDR1 SNHLY and CDR2 FYNNEI. The CDR3 spells CASRNGRVCF. CDR3 DNA sequence: TGTGCCAGCCGTAACGGTCGCGTATGTTTC. Together with reference TRBV2 and TRBJ1-2, the CDR3 gives the full variable domain: EPEVTQTPSHQVTQMGQEVILRCVPISNHLYFYWYRQILGQKVEFLVSFYNNEISEKSEIFDDQFSVERPDGSNFTLKIRSTKLEDSAMYFCASRNGRVCFGSGTRLTVV.

This clone showed up just a few times. The chain uses TRBV19 and TRBJ2-5; D is possibly TRBD1 (6 bases). Germline V gene lookup returns CDR1 LNHDA and CDR2 SQIVND (reference sequence). The V end was cut by 1 base, the J end by 2 bases, with 11 bases between. The CDR3 length is 15 residues. CDR3: CASSIAKGQQETQYF. CDR3 in DNA: TGTGCCAGTAGTATAGCCAAAGGACAGCAAGAGACCCAGTACTTC.

V and J are TRBV9 and TRBJ2-3; unclear D gene. The germline V gene encodes CDR1 SGDLS and CDR2 YYNGEE. V was shortened by 3 bases and J by 4 bases, with 9 bases between the two germline ends. The CDR3 runs 13 residues. The chain's CDR3 is CASSGQPADTQYF. DNA for the CDR3: TGTGCCAGCAGCGGACAACCGGCAGATACGCAGTATTTT.

The chain joins TRBV5-4 to TRBJ2-4; D unclear. Germline CDR1 and CDR2: SGHNT and YYREEE (reference sequence). The CDR3 consists of 13 residues. The V end was cut by 4 bases, the J end by 9 bases, with 14 bases between. The CDR3 loop is CASSPVGVGIQYF. The CDR3 coding sequence is TGTGCCAGCAGCCCTGTTGGAGTTGGCATTCAGTACTTC.

The V gene is TRBV4-3, the J gene TRBJ1-2, with D uncertain. CDR1 is LGHNA, CDR2 YSLEER, per germline. This CDR3 is 15 amino acids long. V lost 0 bases and J lost 4, with 12 bases in between. The CDR3 nucleotides read TGCGCCAGCAGCCAAGATGGGGAGAGCTTCTATGGCTACACCTTC. Translation gives CASSQDGESFYGYTF.

This clone showed up just a few times. The genes are TRBV10-3 and TRBJ2-1; possibly TRBD2 for D (6 bases). Trimming cost V 3 bases and J 5 bases, with 11 bases left between them. This CDR3 has 14 residues. The V gene's germline CDR1 is ENHRY and CDR2 SYGVKD. The CDR3 loop is CAISDPREDNEQFF. The CDR3 DNA reads TGTGCCATCAGTGACCCCAGGGAGGACAATGAGCAGTTCTTC.

This clone was seen more than once but under ten times. The rearrangement joins TRBV6-1 to TRBJ1-2; possibly TRBD1 for D (6 bases). Germline V lookup: CDR1 MNHNS, CDR2 SASEGT. Trimming removed 6 bases at V and 5 bases at J, with 19 bases between. This CDR3 comprises 15 residues. CDR3 region: CASREITDRRYGYTF. CDR3 nucleotides: TGTGCCAGCAGGGAAATCACGGACAGAAGATATGGCTACACCTTC.

This chain links TRBV7-2 with TRBJ1-2, with TRBD1 matching over 7 bases. V trimming: 4 bases; J trimming: 4 bases; junction bases outside the gene matches: 6. The CDR3 covers 14 residues. CDR1 SGHTA and CDR2 FQGNSA come from the germline V gene. This CDR3 is CASSSGQSSYGYTF. The CDR3 nucleotides are TGTGCCAGCAGCTCGGGACAGTCTAGCTATGGCTACACCTTC.

V is TRBV5-1 and J is TRBJ2-3, with TRBD2 matching over 11 bases. Germline CDR1 is SGHRS and CDR2 is YFSETQ. The CDR3 sequence is 16 residues long. V shed 0 bases, J shed 2 bases, and the junction held 2 bases outside the gene matches. This chain's CDR3 is CASSLVSGGATDTQYF. In nucleotides, the CDR3 is TGCGCCAGCAGCTTGGTTAGCGGGGGGGCCACAGATACGCAGTATTTT.

Only a few counts were recorded for this clone. V usage is TRBV6-6 and J usage is TRBJ1-5, with D tentatively TRBD1 (6 bases). Germline CDR1 reads MNHNY; CDR2 reads SVGAGI (reference sequence). The CDR3 is 13 amino acids. V lost 5 bases, J lost 3 bases, and 8 bases lay in between. The CDR3 sequence is CASSGQLNQPQHF. The CDR3 coding sequence is TGTGCCAGCAGTGGACAGCTCAATCAGCCCCAGCATTTT.

The V gene is TRBV6-4, the J gene TRBJ2-7; D uncertain. This CDR3 has 13 residues. CDR1 is MRHNA and CDR2 is SNTAGT in the germline V gene. Trimming removed 7 bases from V and 2 bases from J, with 12 bases in between. The DNA for the CDR3 is TGTGCCAGCACCCGGCCCAGGACCTACGAGCAGTACTTC. Translated, it gives CASTRPRTYEQYF.

This clone occurred a few times. Germline and junction disagree at one end, which may indicate a read error. V and J are TRBV7-7 and TRBJ2-3; D remains ambiguous. The germline V gene encodes CDR1 SSHAT and CDR2 FNYEAQ (reference sequence). This CDR3 contains 14 residues. CDR3 loop: CASSSTELTDTQYF. CDR3 coding DNA: TGTGCTAGCAGCTCCACAGAACTCACAGATACGCAGTATTTT.

This clone was counted only a few times. The chain uses TRBV4-1 and TRBJ2-5, with no clear D. The germline gives CDR1 MGHRA, CDR2 YSYEKL. The CDR3 spans 14 residues. Trimming removed 2 bases at V and 2 bases at J, with 9 bases between. CDR3 coding DNA: TGCGCCAGCAGCCAACGAGGAGAGCAAGAGACCCAGTACTTC. This gives the protein CASSQRGEQETQYF.

The rearrangement joins TRBV19 to TRBJ1-6; 10 bases fit TRBD1. V lost 5 bases and J lost 9; bases outside the gene matches: 7. The germline gives CDR1 LNHDA, CDR2 SQIVND (reference sequence). CDR3 length equals 15 residues. Here the CDR3 reads CASSGGQGSRSPLHF. For the CDR3, the DNA is TGTGCCAGTAGTGGGGGACAGGGGTCTCGTTCACCCCTCCACTTT.

V and J are TRBV6-5 and TRBJ1-4; 7 bases map to TRBD1. Germline CDR1 is MNHEY and CDR2 is SVGAGI. The V gene end was trimmed by 6 bases and the J gene end by 5 bases; junction bases not matched to a gene: 6. This CDR3 is 14 amino acids long. The CDR3 DNA sequence: TGTGCCAGCAGCTCCGGGACAGTGAATGAAAAACTGTTTTTT. This codes for CASSSGTVNEKLFF.

This clone was picked up a small number of times. The V call is TRBV6-1, the J call TRBJ2-5; 9 positions agree with TRBD1. This CDR3 is built from 15 residues. After removal of 4 bases from V and 1 base from J, the junction contained 4 bases not matched to a gene. Germline-derived CDR1 and CDR2 are MNHNS and SASEGT. The CDR3 bases are TGTGCCAGCAGTGGGGGGGACAGGGCCCAAGAGACCCAGTACTTC. Its translation is CASSGGDRAQETQYF.

A few counts support this clone. The rearrangement links TRBV7-2 to TRBJ2-1, with 11 positions matching TRBD2. The germline V gene has CDR1 SGHTA and CDR2 FQGNSA. This CDR3 is built from 16 residues. J lost 2 bases, V lost 4 bases, and 4 bases had no gene match. The CDR3 DNA sequence: TGTGCCAGCAGCTCCTTAGCGGGGGGGCCCTACAATGAGCAGTTCTTC. This sequence encodes CASSSLAGGPYNEQFF.

This clone was counted only a few times. The genes are TRBV4-3 and TRBJ2-1; 8 positions agree with TRBD1. V was pared by 4 bases and J by 6 bases, with 11 bases of the junction left unmatched. The CDR3 contains 16 residues. Germline V CDR1 and CDR2: LGHNA, YSLEER. This CDR3 is CASSLGGQGPSNEQFF. The CDR3 DNA is TGCGCCAGCAGCCTAGGCGGACAGGGACCCTCCAATGAGCAGTTCTTC.

This rearrangement joins TRBV7-2 to TRBJ2-1; the match to TRBD2 covers 8 bases. The CDR3 consists of 15 residues. Germline CDR1 is SGHTA and CDR2 is FQGNSA. V was clipped by 5 bases and J by 8 bases; unmatched bases: 11. This CDR3 is CASSVGTRGGDEQFF. The CDR3 region has the DNA TGTGCCAGCAGCGTCGGGACTAGGGGTGGGGATGAGCAGTTCTTC.